The T cell receptor beta chain described here comes from a study of shared clonotypes between healthy human individuals. Study-level points and caveats: Richness estimates generally favored naive over memory subsets. Clonotypes which were not shared had lower generation probabilities than clonotypes that all four donors shared.

Germline CDR1 is MGHRA and CDR2 is YSYEKL. Trimming pared 3 bases from V and 4 bases from J, leaving 15 bases between. The CDR3 consists of 15 residues. Naive CD8 populations comprised CD45RO-negative cells positively selected for CCR7, excluding terminally differentiated effector memory CD45RA+ cells. Details on this clone: Its antigen is not identified.

Assay: immunoSEQ multiplex PCR; the TCRdb copy retains only in-frame clones and omits some. The sample records about 2.1 million clones, approximately 92% being singletons. This clonotype was obtained from a man between 18 and 29 years old in good health. Some clones in this sample may be carry-over from other donors' samples. The specimen sequenced was naive CD8+ T cells from PBMCs. The V and J genes are TRBV4-1 and TRBJ2-5; possibly TRBD1 for D (6 bases). CDR3 bases: TGCGCCAGCAGCCAGACACAGGGTTATGGAGAGACCCAGTACTTC. This codes for CASSQTQGYGETQYF.